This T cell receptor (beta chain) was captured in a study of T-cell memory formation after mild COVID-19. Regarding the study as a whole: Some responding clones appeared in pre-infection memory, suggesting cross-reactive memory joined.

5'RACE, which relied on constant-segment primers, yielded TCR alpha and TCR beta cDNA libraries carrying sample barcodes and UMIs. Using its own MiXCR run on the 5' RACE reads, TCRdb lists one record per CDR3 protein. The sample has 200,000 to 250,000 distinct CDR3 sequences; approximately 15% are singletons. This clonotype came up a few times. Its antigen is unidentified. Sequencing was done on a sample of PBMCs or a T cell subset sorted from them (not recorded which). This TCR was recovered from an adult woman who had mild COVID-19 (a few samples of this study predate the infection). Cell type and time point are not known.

The CDR3: CASSLGDRVRREKLFF. CDR3 in DNA: TGTGCCAGCAGCTTAGGGGACAGGGTTAGGCGGGAAAAACTGTTTTTT. V gene TRBV7-8 combines with J gene TRBJ1-4, with TRBD1 matching 9 bases. The junction had 8 bases not matched to a gene; V was cut back by 1 base and J by 8 bases. Germline CDR1 reads SGHVS; CDR2 reads FQNEAQ. The CDR3 totals 16 residues.